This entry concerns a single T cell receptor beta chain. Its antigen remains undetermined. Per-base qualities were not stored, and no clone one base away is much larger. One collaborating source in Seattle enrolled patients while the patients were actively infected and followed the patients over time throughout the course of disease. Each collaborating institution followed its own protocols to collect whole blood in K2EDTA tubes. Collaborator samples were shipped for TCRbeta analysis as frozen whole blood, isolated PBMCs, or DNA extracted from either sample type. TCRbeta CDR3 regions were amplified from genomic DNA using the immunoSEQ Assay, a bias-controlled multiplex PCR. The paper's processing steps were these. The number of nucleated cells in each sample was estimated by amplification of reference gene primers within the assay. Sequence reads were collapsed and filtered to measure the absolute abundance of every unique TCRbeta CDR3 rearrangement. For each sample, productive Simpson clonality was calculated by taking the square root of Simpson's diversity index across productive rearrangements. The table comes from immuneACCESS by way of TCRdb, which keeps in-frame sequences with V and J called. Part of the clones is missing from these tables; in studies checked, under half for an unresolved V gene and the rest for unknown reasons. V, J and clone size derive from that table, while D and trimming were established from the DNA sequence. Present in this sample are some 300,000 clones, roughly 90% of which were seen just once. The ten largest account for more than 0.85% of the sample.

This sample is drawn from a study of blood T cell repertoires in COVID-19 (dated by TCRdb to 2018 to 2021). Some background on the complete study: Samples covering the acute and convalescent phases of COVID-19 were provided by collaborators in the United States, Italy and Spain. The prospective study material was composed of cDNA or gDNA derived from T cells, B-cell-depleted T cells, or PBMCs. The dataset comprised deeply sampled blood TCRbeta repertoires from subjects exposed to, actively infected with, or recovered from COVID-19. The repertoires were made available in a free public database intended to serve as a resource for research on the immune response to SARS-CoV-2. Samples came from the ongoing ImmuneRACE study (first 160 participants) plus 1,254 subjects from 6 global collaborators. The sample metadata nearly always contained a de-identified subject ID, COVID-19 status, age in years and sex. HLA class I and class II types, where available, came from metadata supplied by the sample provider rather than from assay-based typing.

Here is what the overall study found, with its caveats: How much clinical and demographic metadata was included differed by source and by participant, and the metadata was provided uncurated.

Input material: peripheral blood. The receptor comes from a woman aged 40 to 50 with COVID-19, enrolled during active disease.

The DNA sequence follows: TGTGCCAGCAGGCGGACAGGGTTGGATGGCTACACCTTC. Its protein reads: CASRRTGLDGYTF. Rearrangement joined TRBV19 to TRBJ1-2; 8 central bases correspond to TRBD1. CDR1 and CDR2 are drawn from the germline V gene (reference sequence): LNHDA, SQIVND. The CDR3 numbers 13 residues from cysteine through phenylalanine. Only CDR3 DNA is held: 39 bases, read in frame from base 1. At the junction V is shortened by 9 bases and J by 6 bases; bases outside the gene matches: 9.